The 31 T cell receptor beta chains below come from one sample, sequenced in a study of CD8 T cells in ankylosing spondylitis. General observations from the study: Seven or eight highly homologous variants formed a TCR beta motif that appeared characteristic of ankylosing spondylitis blood.

The antigens of these receptors remain unknown. Each CDR3 protein is one row after TCRdb ran MiXCR on the 5' RACE reads. Seen here are 200,000 to 250,000 distinct CDR3 sequences, about 18% observed once, and the top ten hold about two fifths. What was sequenced was blood, either unsorted or a sorted T cell fraction (not recorded which). The receptors originated from a male donor with ankylosing spondylitis.

This clonotype appeared a few times. This sequence joins TRBV27 and TRBJ2-3, with TRBD2 as a possible D gene (6 bases). Germline V gene sequence: CDR1 MNHEY, CDR2 SMNVEV (reference sequence). V lost 4 bases and J lost 2, with 10 bases in between. This CDR3 region has 14 residues. The CDR3 DNA sequence: TGTGCCAGCAGTTCTGGGACTTACACAGATACGCAGTATTTT. Amino acids: CASSSGTYTDTQYF.

This clonotype has just a few counts. The J gene is TRBJ2-3, the V gene TRBV5-8; D is unclear. CDR3 length equals 12 residues. Germline V CDR1 and CDR2: SGHTS, YDEGEE. The V and J ends lost 0 bases and 9 bases respectively, with 8 bases between them. Written as DNA, the CDR3 is TGTGCCAGCAGCTTGGCCTCCTTAACGCAGTATTTT. Protein: CASSLASLTQYF.

This clonotype has a handful of counts. V and J are TRBV5-6 and TRBJ2-5; 7 bases line up with TRBD2. V was clipped by 3 bases and J by 4 bases; unmatched bases: 12. Germline-derived CDR1 and CDR2 are SGHDT and YYEEEE. The CDR3 consists of 16 residues. The chain's CDR3 is CASSYPVGRSGETQYF. The CDR3 DNA is TGTGCCAGCAGCTACCCGGTCGGGAGGTCCGGAGAGACCCAGTACTTC.

This sequence joins TRBV4-3 and TRBJ1-1; 7 positions match TRBD1. The germline CDR1 and CDR2 sequences are LGHNA and YSLEER. The length of the CDR3 is 15 residues. V lost 4 bases to trimming and J lost 1 base; unmatched junction nucleotides: 6. In DNA, the CDR3 is TGCGCCAGCAGCCTAACCAGACAGGGGAACACTGAAGCTTTCTTT. Protein: CASSLTRQGNTEAFF.

This clonotype was seen a few times. The chain joins TRBV27 to TRBJ2-2; tentatively, D is TRBD2 (5 bases). Deletions cut 3 bases from V and 3 bases from J, with 8 bases between. Germline values: CDR1 MNHEY, CDR2 SMNVEV (reference sequence). This CDR3 is built from 14 residues. In DNA form, the CDR3 reads TGTGCCAGCAGTTTCGGAGGTGACACCGGGGAGCTGTTTTTT. It translates to CASSFGGDTGELFF.

This clonotype was seen at least ten times. The genes are TRBV6-5 and TRBJ1-1; no firm D call. Trimming cost V 0 bases and J 7 bases, with 12 bases left between them. CDR1 and CDR2 from the germline V gene are MNHEY and SVGAGI. The CDR3 has 14 residues. The CDR3 is CASSYSRPQDEAFF. CDR3 sequence (DNA): TGTGCCAGCAGTTACTCCAGGCCCCAGGATGAAGCTTTCTTT.

There are many counts of this clonotype. This chain connects TRBV4-3 to TRBJ2-7; D is possibly TRBD2 (6 bases). V was shortened by 2 bases and J by 1 base, with 12 bases between the two germline ends. The CDR3 is 15 amino acids. CDR1 and CDR2 (germline): LGHNA, YSLEER. CDR3 in DNA: TGCGCCAGCAGCCAATTCACCGGGGGATCCTACGAGCAGTACTTC. Protein product: CASSQFTGGSYEQYF.

This clonotype occurred many times. V and J are TRBV7-6 and TRBJ1-1; D unresolved. CDR1 SGHVS and CDR2 FNYEAQ come from the germline V gene. Between the trimmed V and J ends, which lost 1 base and 3 bases, there was a span of 6 bases. This CDR3 has 13 amino acids. CDR3 DNA sequence: TGTGCCAGCAGCTTAGAATCGGACACTGAAGCTTTCTTT. Its protein product is CASSLESDTEAFF.

The chain employs TRBV9 and TRBJ2-3; tentative D call: TRBD1 (6 bases). CDR1 and CDR2 (germline): SGDLS, YYNGEE. The CDR3 runs to 14 residues. The germline V and J ends were trimmed by 4 bases and 1 base, with 10 bases remaining between them. The CDR3 sequence: CASSQGHRTDTQYF. For the CDR3, the DNA is TGTGCCAGCAGCCAGGGGCATCGCACAGATACGCAGTATTTT.

This rearrangement joins TRBV7-8 to TRBJ1-3, with D perhaps TRBD1 (6 bases). The V end lost 5 bases, the J end lost 0 bases, and 14 bases lay between the germline ends. The CDR3 runs 16 residues. Germline assignment: CDR1 SGHVS and CDR2 FQNEAQ. The chain's CDR3 is CASSGTGQRSGNTIYF. DNA for the CDR3: TGTGCCAGCAGCGGGACTGGACAGCGCTCTGGAAACACCATATATTTT.

There are a few counts of this clonotype. One end of the junction does not line up with germline, which may come from a read error. The genes are TRBV7-7 and TRBJ2-5; D not resolved. This CDR3 contains 13 residues. CDR1 and CDR2 from the germline V gene are SSHAT and FNYEAQ (reference sequence). The CDR3 coding sequence is TGTGCTAGCAGCTTAGTCCCGGAAGAGACCCAGTACTTC. This codes for CASSLVPEETQYF. Full variable domain (missing parts from reference TRBV7-7 and TRBJ2-5): GAGVSQSPRYKVTKRGQDVTLRCDPISSHATLYWYQQALGQGPEFLTYFNYEAQPDKSGLPSDRFSAERPEGSISTLTIQRTEQRDSAMYRCASSLVPEETQYFGPGTRLLVL.

The CDR3 nucleotides are TGCAGCGTCAAAGACAGGGTTGGAAACACCATATATTTT. Its protein is CSVKDRVGNTIYF. The V and J genes are TRBV29-1 and TRBJ1-3, with 7 nucleotides matching TRBD1. The CDR3 length is 13 residues. The ends lost 6 bases at V and 3 bases at J; junction bases unmatched: 5. Germline V CDR1 and CDR2: SQVTM, ANQGSEA.

This chain joins TRBV6-6 and TRBJ2-7, with 7 bases that match TRBD1. J lost 10 bases, V lost 2 bases, and 5 bases had no gene match. The CDR3 covers 12 residues. Germline CDR1 reads MNHNY; CDR2 reads SVGAGI (reference sequence). CDR3 residues: CASSYPDRVQYF. The CDR3, as DNA: TGTGCCAGCAGTTACCCTGACAGGGTTCAGTACTTC.

In this sample, this clonotype turned up a few times. J is TRBJ2-2 and V is TRBV10-3; 9 bases map to TRBD2. CDR3 length: 16 residues. V gave up 2 bases and J gave up 5 bases; unmatched junction bases: 6. The germline gives CDR1 ENHRY, CDR2 SYGVKD. CDR3 in DNA: TGTGCCATCAGTGAGGTTGATAGCGGGGGAACCGGGGAGCTGTTTTTT. Its protein product is CAISEVDSGGTGELFF.

The gene calls are TRBV7-6 and TRBJ1-2, with 8 bases matching TRBD1. In germline, CDR1 is SGHVS, CDR2 FNYEAQ. This CDR3 spans 15 amino acids. V was pared by 2 bases and J by 4 bases, with 6 bases of the junction left unmatched. This CDR3 is CASSLRAGGTYGYTF. CDR3 DNA: TGTGCCAGCAGCTTAAGGGCAGGGGGCACCTATGGCTACACCTTC.

This clonotype occurred a few times. The chain employs TRBV4-1 and TRBJ1-5; D is unresolved. The CDR3 consists of 14 residues. Trimming pared 1 base from V and 5 bases from J, leaving 9 bases between. Germline CDR1 reads MGHRA; CDR2 reads YSYEKL. The CDR3 region has the DNA TGCGCCAGCAGCCAAGGGTGGGGATATCAGCCCCAGCATTTT. This encodes CASSQGWGYQPQHF.

This clonotype was observed many times. This sequence joins TRBV4-2 and TRBJ2-6; D is undetermined. The CDR3 covers 16 residues. Trimming took 3 bases from V and 0 from J, leaving 9 bases between them. Germline V gives CDR1 LGHNA, CDR2 YNFKEQ. CDR3 sequence reads: CASSQDAGSGANVLTF. As DNA, the CDR3 is TGTGCCAGCAGCCAGGACGCCGGCTCTGGGGCCAACGTCCTGACTTTC.

This clonotype has more than one count but fewer than ten. J is TRBJ2-1 and V is TRBV4-1; D is possibly TRBD1 (5 bases). The V and J ends lost 4 bases and 9 bases respectively, with 13 bases between them. Germline-derived CDR1 and CDR2 are MGHRA and YSYEKL. The CDR3 runs 13 residues. The DNA of the CDR3 is TGCGCCAGCAGCCTCGCGGACACAACTGAGCAGTTCTTC. Amino acids: CASSLADTTEQFF.

This clonotype was observed at least ten times. The rearrangement uses TRBV4-3 and TRBJ2-3, with TRBD2 matching over 10 bases. This CDR3 is 14 amino acids long. V shed 5 bases, J shed 7 bases, and the junction held 6 bases outside the gene matches. Germline V CDR1 and CDR2: LGHNA, YSLEER. The chain's CDR3 is CASSSLTSGYTQYF. In DNA, the CDR3 is TGCGCCAGCAGCTCTCTGACTAGCGGGTATACGCAGTATTTT.

This chain links TRBV11-2 with TRBJ1-1, with 8 bases fitting TRBD1. The CDR3 extends over 18 amino acids. CDR1 and CDR2 (germline): SGHAT, FQNNGV. J gave up 0 bases and V 5 bases, and 14 bases lay outside the gene matches. The CDR3 nucleotides are TGTGCCAGCAGCCCGAGAGGACAGGGATTTTCAATGAACACTGAAGCTTTCTTT. This gives the protein CASSPRGQGFSMNTEAFF.

J is TRBJ1-1 and V is TRBV7-9; D is perhaps TRBD1 (6 bases). V dropped 1 base and J dropped 5 bases, with 20 bases sitting between them. Germline loops: CDR1 SEHNR, CDR2 FQNEAQ (reference sequence). This CDR3 spans 17 amino acids. CDR3 in DNA: TGTGCCAGCAGCTTAGAGGGAGCTGGGGGCTGGGAAACTGAAGCTTTCTTT. Its protein is CASSLEGAGGWETEAFF.

The chain combines TRBV20-1 with TRBJ2-7; a possible D gene is TRBD1 (6 bases). In germline, CDR1 is DFQATT, CDR2 SNEGSKA (reference sequence). Trimming cost V 1 base and J 2 bases, with 15 bases left between them. The CDR3 spans 15 residues. CDR3 sequence: CSARGVVDRTYEQYF. CDR3 nucleotides: TGCAGTGCTAGAGGGGTGGTGGACAGAACCTACGAGCAGTACTTC.

The rearrangement links TRBV4-3 to TRBJ2-2; TRBD2 might be the D (5 bases). This CDR3 is 17 amino acids long. Germline assignment: CDR1 LGHNA and CDR2 YSLEER. V lost 1 base, J lost 4 bases, and 16 bases lay in between. CDR3 sequence (DNA): TGCGCCAGCAGCCAAGGCCGACAACTAGTTGGCACCGGGGAGCTGTTTTTT. Translated, it gives CASSQGRQLVGTGELFF.

The J gene is TRBJ1-1, the V gene TRBV6-1; 12 bases are a match to TRBD1. The germline gives CDR1 MNHNS, CDR2 SASEGT. The J segment lost 6 bases and the V segment lost 2 bases, leaving 1 base of the junction unmatched. This CDR3 comprises 14 residues. The CDR3, as DNA: TGTGCCAGCAGTGAATGGGACAGGGGGCCTGAAGCTTTCTTT. Its protein is CASSEWDRGPEAFF.

The J gene is TRBJ2-1, the V gene TRBV6-2 or TRBV6-3; 7 bases line up with TRBD2. CDR1 is MNHEY and CDR2 is SVGEGT in the germline V gene. This CDR3 is 16 amino acids long. Trimming at V came to 6 bases and at J to 4 bases, leaving 12 bases not matched to a gene. The CDR3 loop is CASREVGEGRYNEQFF. CDR3 in DNA: TGTGCCAGCAGGGAAGTGGGGGAGGGCCGTTACAATGAGCAGTTCTTC.

V is TRBV28 and J is TRBJ2-2; 7 nucleotides match TRBD2. The V and J ends lost 6 bases and 8 bases, in that order; junction bases with no gene match: 15. The germline CDR1 and CDR2 sequences are MDHEN and SYDVKM. There are 16 residues in the CDR3. CDR3 nucleotide sequence: TGTGCCAGCAGACCCTCCTCGGAGGGAGGGGCTGGGGAGCTGTTTTTT. It is translated as CASRPSSEGGAGELFF.

This clonotype was recorded a few times. The genes are TRBV12-3 or TRBV12-4 and TRBJ1-1, with D tentatively TRBD1 (6 bases). Trimming removed 5 bases at V and 8 bases at J, with 15 bases between. The CDR3 spans 13 residues. CDR3 loop: CASSPEDRDEAFF. The CDR3 DNA follows: TGTGCCAGCAGTCCAGAGGACAGAGACGAAGCTTTCTTT.

J is TRBJ1-3 and V is TRBV10-3, with unresolved D. This CDR3 is built from 16 residues. V was shortened by 3 bases and J by 0 bases, with 12 bases between the two germline ends. From germline, CDR1 is ENHRY and CDR2 SYGVKD. The CDR3 DNA follows: TGTGCCATCAGTGATCCGGCGGCATACTCTGGAAACACCATATATTTT. It is translated as CAISDPAAYSGNTIYF.

This clonotype showed up just a few times. The V and J genes are TRBV7-3 and TRBJ2-1, with TRBD1 matching 8 bases. The CDR3 consists of 13 residues. The trim removed 4 bases at V and 9 bases at J, leaving 5 bases unmatched. Per germline, CDR1 SGHTA and CDR2 FQGTGA. This chain's CDR3 is CASSWGQDGEQFF. The CDR3 coding sequence is TGTGCCAGCAGCTGGGGACAGGATGGTGAGCAGTTCTTC.

This clonotype came up a few times. The rearrangement uses TRBV5-1 and TRBJ2-7; 9 bases are shared with TRBD2. V shed 5 bases, J shed 5 bases, and the junction held 8 bases outside the gene matches. There are 14 residues in the CDR3. Looked up from germline, CDR1 is SGHRS and CDR2 is YFSETQ. CDR3 DNA: TGCGCCAGCAGAATGGCGGGAGGGCCCCACGAGCAGTACTTC. It is translated as CASRMAGGPHEQYF.

This clonotype appeared a few times. The chain is built from TRBV29-1 and TRBJ1-4; TRBD1 matches 11 bases. CDR1 is SQVTM, CDR2 ANQGSEA, per germline. The trim removed 7 bases at V and 6 bases at J, leaving 13 bases unmatched. The CDR3 has 16 residues. In DNA form, the CDR3 reads TGCAGCGCCAACTCGGGACAGGGGGTAAACGATGAAAAACTGTTTTTT. Its protein is CSANSGQGVNDEKLFF. The full variable domain, rest sourced from reference TRBV29-1 and TRBJ1-4, is SAVISQKPSRDICQRGTSLTIQCQVDSQVTMMFWYRQQPGQSLTLIATANQGSEATYESGFVIDKFPISRPNLTFSTLTVSNMSPEDSSIYLCSANSGQGVNDEKLFFGSGTQLSVL.